The rows below give T cell receptor beta chains drawn from one sample of a study of cytomegalovirus exposure and HLA in healthy donors. Generated by immunoSEQ multiplex PCR, the TCRdb table keeps only in-frame clones and is missing some. This table holds approximately 150,000 clones, 72% found once. Sequencing was done on a sample of PBMCs. The receptors originated from a human donor in good health. The CDR3 runs from the conserved cysteine through the conserved F or W. Rows give clone size only sometimes, using once, few, many, or a class for an expanded clone.

TRBV11-3	TRBJ2-7	.	CASSSGTAGQYF
TRBV6-5	TRBJ1-2	once	CASSRGQGRWGYTF
TRBV19	TRBJ1-5	.	CASSIRVRNQPQHF
TRBV27	TRBJ1-1	few	CASTGDRGLGEAFF
TRBV11-1	TRBJ2-2	.	CASSLDTSLGGELFF
TRBV28	TRBJ1-2	few	CASSLTGPYGYTF
TRBV11-2	TRBJ2-3	.	CASSLEASGGTDTQYF
TRBV6-5	TRBJ1-5	.	CASRRVYNQPQHF
TRBV5-1	TRBJ2-3	.	CASSLDSGRTDTQYF
TRBV6-1	TRBJ1-5	.	CASSATGGRNQPQHF
TRBV9	TRBJ2-7	.	CASSAFDSSYEQYF